The TCR beta chain under discussion was sequenced for a study of Ad26.COV2.S vaccination and SARS-CoV-2 variants. Overall study context: Into the muscle, Ad26.COV2.S was dosed once or twice, 56 days apart.

Study conclusions and caveats: Compared with placebo recipients, vaccine recipients had higher spike-specific TCR breadth.

Stated treatment: about 20 received Ad26.COV2.S at low or high dose, single or two shots; about 5 received placebo; per-sample allocation not given. Specimen acquisition occurred on day 63 following the initial vaccine or placebo injection. Expression of Wuhan-strain SARS-CoV-2 spike came from the Ad26 vector that formed the vaccine. This CDR3 has 15 residues. V lost 0 bases and J 5 bases, leaving 14 bases between the germline ends. Germline V gene sequence: CDR1 SGHKS, CDR2 YYEKEE (reference sequence). Concerning this clone itself: Antigen specificity is unknown.

Here immunoSEQ multiplex PCR was the method, and the copy in TCRdb shows in-frame clones only, minus some. The sample contains 250,000 to 300,000 clones, over 75% of which appear only once. Sequenced material: peripheral blood, taken in a trial of Ad26.COV2.S vaccine versus placebo. This TCR was recovered from a person aged 18-60 years who received the Ad26.COV2.S COVID-19 vaccine or a placebo. This chain links TRBV5-5 with TRBJ2-5, with a possible D match to TRBD2 (5 bases). Written as DNA, the CDR3 is TGTGCCAGCAGCTTGGCGCGCCTAGCCGGTGAGACCCAGTACTTC. This encodes CASSLARLAGETQYF.